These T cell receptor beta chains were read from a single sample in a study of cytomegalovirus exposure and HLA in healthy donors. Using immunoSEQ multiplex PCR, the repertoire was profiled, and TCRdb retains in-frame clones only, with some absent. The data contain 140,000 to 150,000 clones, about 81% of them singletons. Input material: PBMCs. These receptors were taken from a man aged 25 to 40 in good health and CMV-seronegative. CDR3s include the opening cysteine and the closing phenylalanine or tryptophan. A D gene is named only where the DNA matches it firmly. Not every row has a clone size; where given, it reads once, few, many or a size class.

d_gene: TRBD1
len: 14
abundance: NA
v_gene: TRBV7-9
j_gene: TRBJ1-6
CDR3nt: TGTGCCAGCAGAAGGACAGGGGATGAATCACCCCTCCACTTT
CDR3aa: CASRRTGDESPLHF

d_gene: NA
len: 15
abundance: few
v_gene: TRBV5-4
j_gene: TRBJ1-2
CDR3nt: TGTGCCAGCAGCGTCCGGGACACGGACACCTATGGCTACACCTTC
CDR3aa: CASSVRDTDTYGYTF

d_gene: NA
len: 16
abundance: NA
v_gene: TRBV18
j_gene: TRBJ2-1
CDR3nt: TGTGCCAGCTCACCACCGGGGGCGACTATTGGCAACGGGCAGTTCTTC
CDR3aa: CASSPPGATIGNGQFF

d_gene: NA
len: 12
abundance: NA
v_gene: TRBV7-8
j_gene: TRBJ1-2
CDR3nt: TGTGCCAGCAGCTCTCAGGGCTATGGCTACACCTTC
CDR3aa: CASSSQGYGYTF

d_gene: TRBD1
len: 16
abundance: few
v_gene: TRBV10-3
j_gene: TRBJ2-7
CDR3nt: TGTGCCATCAGTGAAGGCGGAGGACAGGGGATCTACGAGCAGTACTTC
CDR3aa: CAISEGGGQGIYEQYF

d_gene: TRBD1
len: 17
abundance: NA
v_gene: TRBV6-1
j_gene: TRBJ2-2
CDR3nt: TGTGCCAGCAGTGGCCCGACAGGGGCTTGGGACACCGGGGAGCTGTTTTTT
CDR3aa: CASSGPTGAWDTGELFF

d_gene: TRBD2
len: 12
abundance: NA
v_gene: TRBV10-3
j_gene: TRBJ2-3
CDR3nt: TGTGCCATCTGGGGGGGAGCAGATACGCAGTATTTT
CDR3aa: CAIWGGADTQYF

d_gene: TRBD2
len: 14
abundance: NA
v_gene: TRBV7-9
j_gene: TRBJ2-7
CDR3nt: TGTGCCGGCAGCTTAGTCGGGAGGGACTACGAGCAGTACTTC
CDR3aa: CAGSLVGRDYEQYF

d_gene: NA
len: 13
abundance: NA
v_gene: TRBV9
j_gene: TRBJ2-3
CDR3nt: TGTGCCAGCAGCGTAGCCGGGAAAGATACGCAGTATTTT
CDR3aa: CASSVAGKDTQYF

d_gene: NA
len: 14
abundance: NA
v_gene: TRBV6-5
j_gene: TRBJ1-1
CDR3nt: TGTGCCAGCTATAACGGGGGGGTTTTCACTGAAGCTTTCTTT
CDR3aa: CASYNGGVFTEAFF

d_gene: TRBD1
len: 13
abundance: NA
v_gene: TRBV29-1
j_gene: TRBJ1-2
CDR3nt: TGCAGCGCCGACAGGGGAGGGCTCGTCGGCTACACCTTC
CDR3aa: CSADRGGLVGYTF

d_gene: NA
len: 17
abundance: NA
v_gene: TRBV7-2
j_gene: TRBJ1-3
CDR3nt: TGTGCCAGCAGCTTAGTCGCGGGCTCGAGCTCTGGAAACACCATATATTTT
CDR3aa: CASSLVAGSSSGNTIYF

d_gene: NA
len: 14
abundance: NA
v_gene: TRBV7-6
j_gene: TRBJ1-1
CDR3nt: TGTGCCAGCAGCCCGGGGAGCATGAACACTGAAGCTTTCTTT
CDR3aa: CASSPGSMNTEAFF